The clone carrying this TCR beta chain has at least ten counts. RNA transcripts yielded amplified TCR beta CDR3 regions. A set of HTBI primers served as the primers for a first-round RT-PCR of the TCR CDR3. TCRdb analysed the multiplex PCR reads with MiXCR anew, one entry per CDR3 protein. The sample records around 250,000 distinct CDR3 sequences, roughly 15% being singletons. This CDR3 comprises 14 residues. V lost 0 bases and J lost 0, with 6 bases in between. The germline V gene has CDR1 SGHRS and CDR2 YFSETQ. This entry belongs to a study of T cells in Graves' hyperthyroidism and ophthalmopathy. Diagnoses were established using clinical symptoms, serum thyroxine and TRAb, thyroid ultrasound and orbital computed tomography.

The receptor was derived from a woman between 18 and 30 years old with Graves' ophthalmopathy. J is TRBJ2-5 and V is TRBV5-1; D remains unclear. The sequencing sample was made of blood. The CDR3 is CASSLVGNQETQYF. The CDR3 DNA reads TGCGCCAGCAGCTTGGTGGGAAACCAAGAGACCCAGTACTTC.